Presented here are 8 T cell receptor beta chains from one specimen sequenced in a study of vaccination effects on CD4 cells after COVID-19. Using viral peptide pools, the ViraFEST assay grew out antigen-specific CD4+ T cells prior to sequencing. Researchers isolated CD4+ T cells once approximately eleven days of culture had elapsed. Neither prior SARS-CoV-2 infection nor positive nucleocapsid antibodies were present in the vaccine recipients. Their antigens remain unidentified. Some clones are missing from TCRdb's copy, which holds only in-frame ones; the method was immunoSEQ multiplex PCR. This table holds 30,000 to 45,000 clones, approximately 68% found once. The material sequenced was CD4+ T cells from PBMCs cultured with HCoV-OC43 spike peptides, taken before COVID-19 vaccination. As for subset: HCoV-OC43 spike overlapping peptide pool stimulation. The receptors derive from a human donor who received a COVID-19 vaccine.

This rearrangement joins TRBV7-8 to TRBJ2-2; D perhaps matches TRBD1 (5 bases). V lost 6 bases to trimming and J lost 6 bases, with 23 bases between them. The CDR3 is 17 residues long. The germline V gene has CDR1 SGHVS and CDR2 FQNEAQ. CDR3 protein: CASRLRETPQVPGELFF. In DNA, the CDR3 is TGTGCCAGCAGATTAAGGGAAACTCCACAGGTACCCGGGGAGCTGTTTTTT. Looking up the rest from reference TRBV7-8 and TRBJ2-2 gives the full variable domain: GAGVSQSPRYKVAKRGQDVALRCDPISGHVSLFWYQQALGQGPEFLTYFQNEAQLDKSGLPSDRFFAERPEGSVSTLKIQRTQQEDSAVYLCASRLRETPQVPGELFFGEGSRLTVL.

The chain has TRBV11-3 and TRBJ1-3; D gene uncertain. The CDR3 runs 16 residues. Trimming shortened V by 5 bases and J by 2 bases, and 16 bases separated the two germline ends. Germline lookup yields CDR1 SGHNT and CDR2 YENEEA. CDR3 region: CASSLGGSGPGNTIYF. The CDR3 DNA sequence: TGTGCCAGCAGCCTCGGTGGCAGTGGGCCTGGAAACACCATATATTTT.

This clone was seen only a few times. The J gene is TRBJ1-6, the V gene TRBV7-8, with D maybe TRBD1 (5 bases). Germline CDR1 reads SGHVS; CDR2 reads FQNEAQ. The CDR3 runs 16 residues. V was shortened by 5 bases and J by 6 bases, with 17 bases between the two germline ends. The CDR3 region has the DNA TGTGCCAGCAGCCCTCAGCCCCAGGGTTCTAATTCACCCCTCCACTTT. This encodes CASSPQPQGSNSPLHF. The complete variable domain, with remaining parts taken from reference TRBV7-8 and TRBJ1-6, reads GAGVSQSPRYKVAKRGQDVALRCDPISGHVSLFWYQQALGQGPEFLTYFQNEAQLDKSGLPSDRFFAERPEGSVSTLKIQRTQQEDSAVYLCASSPQPQGSNSPLHFGNGTRLTVT.

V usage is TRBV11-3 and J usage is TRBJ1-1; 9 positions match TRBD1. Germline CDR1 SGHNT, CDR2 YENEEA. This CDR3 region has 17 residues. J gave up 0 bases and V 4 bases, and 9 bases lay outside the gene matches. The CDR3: CASSSRQGGGMNTEAFF. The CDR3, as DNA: TGTGCCAGCAGCTCCCGACAGGGGGGAGGAATGAACACTGAAGCTTTCTTT.

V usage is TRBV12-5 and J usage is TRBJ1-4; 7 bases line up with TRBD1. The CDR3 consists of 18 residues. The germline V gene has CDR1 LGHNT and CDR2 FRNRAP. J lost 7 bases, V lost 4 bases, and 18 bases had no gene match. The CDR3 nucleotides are TGTGCTAGTGGTTCGATTCGCACACCAGGGGGAGTTGGTGAAAAACTGTTTTTT. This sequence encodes CASGSIRTPGGVGEKLFF.

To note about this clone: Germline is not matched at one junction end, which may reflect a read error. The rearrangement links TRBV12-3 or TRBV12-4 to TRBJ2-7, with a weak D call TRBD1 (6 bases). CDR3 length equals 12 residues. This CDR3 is CASSLSENRVTF. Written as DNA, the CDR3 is TGTGCCAGCAGTTTATCGGAGAACAGGGTGACCTTC.

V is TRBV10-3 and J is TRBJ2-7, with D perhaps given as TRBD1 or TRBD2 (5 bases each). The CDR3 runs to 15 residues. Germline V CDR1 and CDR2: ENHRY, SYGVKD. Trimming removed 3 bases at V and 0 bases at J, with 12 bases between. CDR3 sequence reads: CAISDRDGASYEQYF. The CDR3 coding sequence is TGTGCCATCAGTGATAGGGACGGTGCCTCCTACGAGCAGTACTTC.

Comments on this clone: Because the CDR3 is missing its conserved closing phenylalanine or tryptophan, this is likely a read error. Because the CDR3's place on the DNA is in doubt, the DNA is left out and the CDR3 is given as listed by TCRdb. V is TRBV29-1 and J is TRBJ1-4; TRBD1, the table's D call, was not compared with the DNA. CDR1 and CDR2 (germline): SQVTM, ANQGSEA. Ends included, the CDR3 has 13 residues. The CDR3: CSAQQGAKEKRGG.